This note documents a single T cell receptor (beta chain) sequence. The repertoire was sequenced with immunoSEQ multiplex PCR; TCRdb's copy has only in-frame clones and lacks some. The table shows 2.3 million or so clones, with about 92% occurring only once. This sample was included in a study of shared clonotypes between healthy human individuals. This sequence was found in a man between 18 and 35 years old in good health. Some clones in this sample may be carry-over from other donors' samples. The material sequenced was naive CD4+ T cells from PBMCs. Regarding subset: CD45RA+ positively selected.

The CDR3 DNA sequence: TGTGCCAGCAGCTTGGGGACTAGCGGGTACTATGAGCAGTTCTTC. Residues: CASSLGTSGYYEQFF. The V call is TRBV9, the J call TRBJ2-1, with TRBD2 matching 12 bases. V shed 4 bases and J 8 bases; nucleotides not matched to a gene: 7. The CDR3 loop spans 15 amino acids. The V gene's germline CDR1 is SGDLS and CDR2 YYNGEE.